This T cell receptor beta chain derives from a study of T cell responses to AZD1222 COVID-19 vaccine. Whole-study context: Doses given second, at about 4 or about 12 weeks, were pooled.

General study findings and limits: Repertoire collection took place solely once the T cell response had peaked.

Deletions cut 1 base from V and 0 bases from J, with 13 bases between. The V gene's germline CDR1 is SEHNR and CDR2 FQNEAQ (reference sequence). The length of the CDR3 is 17 residues. To note about this clone: Antigen: not known.

Clones were read by immunoSEQ multiplex PCR, and TCRdb kept only the in-frame ones, dropping some. The repertoire has some 120,000 clones, 88% of them found once; the top ten carry approximately 8%. This receptor was obtained from an adult in good health. The sample here was peripheral blood, taken on day 0 of AZD1222 vaccination. The chain joins TRBV7-9 to TRBJ1-3; TRBD1 might be the D (5 bases). CDR3 in DNA: TGTGCCAGCAGCTTAGGAGCGGTGGGGCACTCTGGAAACACCATATATTTT. Its translation: CASSLGAVGHSGNTIYF.